This passage covers 26 T cell receptor beta chains from one sample sequenced in a study of OX40 agonist ivuxolimab in advanced cancers. TCRdb's table, derived via immunoSEQ multiplex PCR, lists solely in-frame clones and lacks some. The repertoire holds approximately 70,000 clones, with 84% as singletons. This specimen was CD4+ or CD8+ T cells sorted from blood, taken in a trial of the OX40 agonist ivuxolimab. These receptors were taken from an adult with an advanced solid tumor such as melanoma, head and neck, liver or kidney cancer.

The chain is built from TRBV5-6 and TRBJ1-5; D gene uncertain. Germline assignment: CDR1 SGHDT and CDR2 YYEEEE. This CDR3 is 13 amino acids long. V was shortened by 0 bases and J by 3 bases, with 4 bases between the two germline ends. This chain's CDR3 is CASSLGPNQPQHF. The CDR3 DNA reads TGTGCCAGCAGCTTGGGTCCCAATCAGCCCCAGCATTTT.

The rearrangement links TRBV2 to TRBJ2-3; TRBD2 agrees at 7 bases. Per the germline V gene, CDR1 is SNHLY and CDR2 is FYNNEI. With V trimmed by 8 bases and J by 5 bases, 7 bases remained unmatched. The CDR3 covers 13 residues. The chain's CDR3 is CASGRDLGDTQYF. In DNA form, the CDR3 reads TGTGCCAGCGGGAGGGACCTCGGAGATACGCAGTATTTT.

This chain's CDR3 is CASSELSGDEKLFF. In nucleotides, the CDR3 is TGTGCCAGCAGTGAACTGTCAGGGGATGAAAAACTGTTTTTT. The chain joins TRBV6-1 to TRBJ1-4; the D gene is possibly TRBD1 (6 bases). V was clipped by 2 bases and J by 6 bases, with 10 bases between them. Germline V lookup: CDR1 MNHNS, CDR2 SASEGT. The CDR3 is 14 residues long.

The CDR3 is CASSLQTGPTYEQYF. The DNA of the CDR3 is TGTGCCAGCAGTTTACAGACAGGGCCCACCTACGAGCAGTACTTC. The rearrangement joins TRBV27 to TRBJ2-5; 7 nucleotides line up with TRBD1. Judging by the DNA end, TRBJ2-7 fits better; the J call may be wrong. The CDR3 extends over 15 amino acids. The germline CDR1 and CDR2 sequences are MNHEY and SMNVEV (reference sequence).

The chain has TRBV7-6 and TRBJ1-1; TRBD1 aligns across 8 bases. The trim removed 4 bases at V and 2 bases at J, leaving 12 bases unmatched. The germline gives CDR1 SGHVS, CDR2 FNYEAQ. The CDR3 has 17 residues. The CDR3: CASSSGGFGQGNTEAFF. The CDR3 region has the DNA TGTGCCAGCAGCTCCGGGGGGTTTGGACAGGGCAACACTGAAGCTTTCTTT.

This chain links TRBV27 with TRBJ1-5; perhaps TRBD1 as D (5 bases). V was shortened by 5 bases and J by 1 base, with 12 bases between the two germline ends. Per the germline V gene, CDR1 is MNHEY and CDR2 is SMNVEV (reference sequence). The CDR3 is made up of 15 amino acids. CDR3 DNA sequence: TGTGCCAGCAGTCCCCGGACACCCAGCAATCAGCCCCAGCATTTT. Translation: CASSPRTPSNQPQHF.

This clone was observed once. The chain uses TRBV10-3 and TRBJ1-1, with TRBD1 as a possible D gene (5 bases). The ends were cut back, 7 bases at V and 0 bases at J, with 12 bases in the middle. Germline V gene sequence: CDR1 ENHRY, CDR2 SYGVKD. The CDR3 consists of 14 residues. This chain's CDR3 is CAITWDGMNTEAFF. CDR3 nucleotides: TGTGCCATCACTTGGGACGGGATGAACACTGAAGCTTTCTTT.

In DNA, the CDR3 is TGTGCCAGCAGCCCATCTAGCGGGAGCGATGAGCAGTTCTTC. Translating gives CASSPSSGSDEQFF. V gene TRBV7-3 combines with J gene TRBJ2-1, with TRBD2 matching 10 bases. There are 14 residues in the CDR3. V was pared by 5 bases and J by 8 bases, with 6 bases of the junction left unmatched. Germline loops: CDR1 SGHTA, CDR2 FQGTGA. Using reference TRBV7-3 and TRBJ2-1 for the parts outside the CDR3, the full variable domain is GAGVSQTPSNKVTEKGKYVELRCDPISGHTALYWYRQSLGQGPEFLIYFQGTGAADDSGLPNDRFFAVRPEGSVSTLKIQRTERGDSAVYLCASSPSSGSDEQFFGPGTRLTVL.

The chain is built from TRBV4-2 and TRBJ1-1; D gene ambiguous. Germline V lookup: CDR1 LGHNA, CDR2 YNFKEQ. The CDR3 sequence is 15 residues long. V was trimmed by 3 bases and J by 4 bases, leaving 15 bases between them. Written as DNA, the CDR3 is TGTGCCAGCAGCCAGCAAAGACGGTCATTCACTGAAGCTTTCTTT. Encoded protein: CASSQQRRSFTEAFF.

The CDR3 reads CASQGWLADTEAFF. Here the CDR3 DNA reads TGTGCCAGCCAGGGTTGGCTAGCAGACACTGAAGCTTTCTTT. This rearrangement joins TRBV28 to TRBJ1-1, with D perhaps TRBD1 (5 bases). This CDR3 has 14 amino acids. The germline V gene has CDR1 MDHEN and CDR2 SYDVKM. The V and J ends lost 8 bases and 3 bases respectively, with 16 bases between them.

This clone showed up just once. CDR3 sequence (DNA): TGTGCCAGCAGCGAGGGACAGGGGTCCTACGAGCAGTACTTC. This encodes CASSEGQGSYEQYF. The genes are TRBV9 and TRBJ2-7, with TRBD1 identical over 10 bases. Germline V gene sequence: CDR1 SGDLS, CDR2 YYNGEE. The CDR3 is 14 residues long. The ends lost 3 bases at V and 1 base at J; junction bases unmatched: 1.

CDR3 DNA sequence: TGCGCCAGCAGCCACGGGAGCAATCAGCCCCAGCATTTT. Its translation: CASSHGSNQPQHF. J is TRBJ1-5 and V is TRBV4-3, with no clear D. Trimming pared 3 bases from V and 1 base from J, leaving 4 bases between. CDR3 size: 13 residues. Per the germline V gene, CDR1 is LGHNA and CDR2 is YSLEER.

The rearrangement joins TRBV7-9 to TRBJ1-5; 10 bases fit TRBD1. Germline V gives CDR1 SEHNR, CDR2 FQNEAQ (reference sequence). CDR3 length: 15 amino acids. With V trimmed by 5 bases and J by 1 base, 2 bases remained unmatched. CDR3 residues: CASSKGQGSNQPQHF. The CDR3 DNA reads TGTGCCAGCAGCAAGGGACAGGGGAGCAATCAGCCCCAGCATTTT.

This chain connects TRBV4-3 to TRBJ1-6; D is possibly TRBD1 (5 bases). CDR3 length: 16 amino acids. From germline, CDR1 is LGHNA and CDR2 YSLEER. V lost 0 bases and J lost 8, with 14 bases in between. CDR3 sequence (DNA): TGCGCCAGCAGCCAAGATTTGGGGGGAGCCGATTCACCCCTCCACTTT. This encodes CASSQDLGGADSPLHF.

The chain couples TRBV30 to TRBJ2-2, with TRBD1 as a possible D gene (5 bases). Trimming cost V 5 bases and J 4 bases, with 11 bases left between them. The CDR3 totals 13 residues. The germline CDR1 and CDR2 sequences are GTSNPN and SVGIG (reference sequence). CDR3 sequence: CAWGGRGTGELFF. The DNA of the CDR3 is TGTGCCTGGGGTGGAAGGGGCACCGGGGAGCTGTTTTTT.

This clone was detected once. V gene TRBV5-1 combines with J gene TRBJ2-1, with 7 bases matching TRBD2. There are 15 residues in the CDR3. Losses at the gene ends were 3 bases for V and 2 bases for J; bases not matched to a gene: 5. The germline V gene has CDR1 SGHRS and CDR2 YFSETQ. The CDR3 region has the DNA TGCGCCAGCAGCTCCCAGGGAGGGACCTACAATGAGCAGTTCTTC. Protein sequence: CASSSQGGTYNEQFF.

The chain recombines TRBV6-6 with TRBJ1-1, with a weak D call TRBD1 (6 bases). The germline CDR1 and CDR2 sequences are MNHNY and SVGAGI (reference sequence). Trimming left V 5 bases short and J 1 base short, with 11 bases between. The length of the CDR3 is 14 residues. The DNA of the CDR3 is TGTGCCAGCAGTGACAGGCCCAAGAACACTGAAGCTTTCTTT. Its translation: CASSDRPKNTEAFF.

V and J are TRBV27 and TRBJ1-3; D ambiguous. Between the trimmed V and J ends, which lost 7 bases and 0 bases, there was a span of 7 bases. Germline CDR1 MNHEY, CDR2 SMNVEV (reference sequence). The CDR3 spans 13 residues. CDR3 region: CASKARSGNTIYF. The CDR3 coding sequence is TGTGCCAGCAAAGCGCGCTCTGGAAACACCATATATTTT.

J is TRBJ2-3 and V is TRBV7-9; D remains ambiguous. V shed 4 bases and J shed 0 bases, with 8 bases lying between them. This CDR3 contains 14 residues. Looked up from germline, CDR1 is SEHNR and CDR2 is FQNEAQ (reference sequence). This CDR3 reads CASSSQRSTDTQYF. CDR3 bases: TGTGCCAGCAGCTCACAGAGAAGCACAGATACGCAGTATTTT.

This clone has a count of ten or more. The CDR3 loop is CASREQGYEQYF. The CDR3 DNA follows: TGTGCCAGCAGGGAACAGGGTTACGAGCAGTACTTC. The J gene is TRBJ2-7, the V gene TRBV2; weak D call: TRBD1 (6 bases). The germline gives CDR1 SNHLY, CDR2 FYNNEI. V lost 6 bases and J lost 4, with 10 bases in between. This CDR3 has 12 amino acids.

This rearrangement joins TRBV18 to TRBJ1-3; 8 nucleotides line up with TRBD1. Germline values: CDR1 KGHSH, CDR2 LQKENI. The CDR3 runs to 13 residues. The trim removed 4 bases at V and 6 bases at J, leaving 2 bases unmatched. The CDR3 DNA reads as TGTGCCAGCTCACGACAGGGGACAAACACCATATATTTT. This encodes CASSRQGTNTIYF.

V is TRBV29-1 and J is TRBJ2-7; maybe TRBD2 (6 bases). The CDR3 extends over 11 amino acids. The germline gives CDR1 SQVTM, CDR2 ANQGSEA. The V gene lost 1 base and the J gene lost 7 bases, with 8 bases spanning the gap. CDR3 loop: CSVEVRGEQYF. In DNA, the CDR3 is TGCAGCGTTGAAGTTCGGGGGGAGCAGTACTTC.

The V and J genes are TRBV7-9 and TRBJ2-1; TRBD1 matches at 8 bases. The germline gives CDR1 SEHNR, CDR2 FQNEAQ (reference sequence). The CDR3 loop spans 15 amino acids. V dropped 5 bases and J dropped 12; count of bases not matched to a gene: 15. The CDR3 DNA reads as TGTGCCAGCAGCCCCGGGACAGGTCTTACCCCGGGGCAGTTCTTC. Its translation: CASSPGTGLTPGQFF.

V is TRBV7-9 and J is TRBJ2-2, with 7 bases that match TRBD2. Germline V gives CDR1 SEHNR, CDR2 FQNEAQ (reference sequence). The J segment lost 2 bases and the V segment lost 4 bases, leaving 13 bases of the junction unmatched. This CDR3 comprises 18 residues. CDR3 in amino acids: CASSWGTGPGGNTGELFF. The DNA of the CDR3 is TGTGCCAGCAGCTGGGGGACGGGACCGGGAGGAAACACCGGGGAGCTGTTTTTT.

The V and J genes are TRBV11-3 and TRBJ2-3; the D is unclear. V lost 8 bases and J lost 1, with 7 bases in between. The CDR3 is 12 amino acids. CDR1 is SGHNT and CDR2 is YENEEA in the germline V gene. The CDR3 nucleotides read TGTGCCAGCCGTTCTGGCACAGATACGCAGTATTTT. It codes for CASRSGTDTQYF.

V gene TRBV27 combines with J gene TRBJ2-7; the match to TRBD1 covers 7 bases. With V trimmed by 4 bases and J by 3 bases, 6 bases remained unmatched. CDR1 MNHEY and CDR2 SMNVEV come from the germline V gene (reference sequence). The CDR3 totals 14 residues. The CDR3 spells CASSSNRGHYEQYF. The CDR3 DNA reads as TGTGCCAGCAGTTCGAACAGGGGCCACTACGAGCAGTACTTC.